The 6 T cell receptor beta chains reported below all come from one sample, sequenced in a study of shared clonotypes between healthy human individuals. Generated by immunoSEQ multiplex PCR, the TCRdb table keeps only in-frame clones and is missing some. Of hundreds of thousands of clones listed, approximately 79% were seen once; the top ten hold roughly 1.8%. Sequenced input: memory CD4+ T cells sorted from blood. Noted subset: CD45RA-negative fraction. The receptors stem from a woman aged 25 to 39 in good health.

The rearrangement uses TRBV5-1 and TRBJ1-2, with D possibly matching TRBD1 (5 bases). Trimming removed 2 bases from V and 6 bases from J, with 11 bases in between. There are 13 residues in the CDR3. Germline loops: CDR1 SGHRS, CDR2 YFSETQ. CDR3 residues: CASSLWEGNGYTF. CDR3 in DNA: TGCGCCAGCAGCTTATGGGAGGGGAATGGCTACACCTTC.

This clone appeared a single time. This chain joins TRBV5-1 and TRBJ1-4; no clear D. V was pared by 5 bases and J by 2 bases, with 4 bases between. There are 12 residues in the CDR3. The V gene's germline CDR1 is SGHRS and CDR2 YFSETQ. CDR3 sequence: CASRQTNEKLFF. The CDR3 DNA sequence: TGCGCCAGCAGACAGACTAATGAAAAACTGTTTTTT.

The J gene is TRBJ2-1, the V gene TRBV19, with 7 positions matching TRBD1. The V gene's germline CDR1 is LNHDA and CDR2 SQIVND (reference sequence). The CDR3 is 14 amino acids. V lost 6 bases to trimming and J lost 14 bases; unmatched junction nucleotides: 16. CDR3 protein: CASRGLNRDSDEFF. The CDR3 coding sequence is TGTGCCAGTAGAGGGCTAAACCGGGACAGCGACGAGTTCTTC.

V and J are TRBV5-4 and TRBJ2-1; D is perhaps TRBD1 (6 bases). CDR1 and CDR2 from the germline V gene are SGHNT and YYREEE (reference sequence). The CDR3 runs 14 residues. V was trimmed by 4 bases and J by 6 bases, leaving 14 bases between them. CDR3 nucleotide sequence: TGTGCCAGCAGCCGCCTCCCAGGGGTCAATGAGCAGTTCTTC. Protein: CASSRLPGVNEQFF.

Comments on this clone: This sample includes further DNA sequences coding for the same CDR3. This chain uses TRBV5-1 with TRBJ2-3; 7 bases fit TRBD2. The CDR3 is 14 residues long. V trimming: 2 bases; J trimming: 3 bases; junction bases outside the gene matches: 3. Germline loops: CDR1 SGHRS, CDR2 YFSETQ. The CDR3: CASSFGTITDTQYF. DNA for the CDR3: TGCGCCAGCAGCTTCGGGACTATTACAGATACGCAGTATTTT.

This chain connects TRBV11-2 to TRBJ2-1; 7 bases are shared with TRBD1. From germline, CDR1 is SGHAT and CDR2 FQNNGV. The CDR3 contains 12 residues. The J segment lost 8 bases and the V segment lost 3 bases, leaving 1 base of the junction unmatched. The CDR3 region has the DNA TGTGCCAGCAGCTTCGACAGGGATGAGCAGTTCTTC. Amino acids: CASSFDRDEQFF. Variable domain in full (rest from reference TRBV11-2 and TRBJ2-1): EAGVAQSPRYKIIEKRQSVAFWCNPISGHATLYWYQQILGQGPKLLIQFQNNGVVDDSQLPKDRFSAERLKGVDSTLKIQPAKLEDSAVYLCASSFDRDEQFFGPGTRLTVL.